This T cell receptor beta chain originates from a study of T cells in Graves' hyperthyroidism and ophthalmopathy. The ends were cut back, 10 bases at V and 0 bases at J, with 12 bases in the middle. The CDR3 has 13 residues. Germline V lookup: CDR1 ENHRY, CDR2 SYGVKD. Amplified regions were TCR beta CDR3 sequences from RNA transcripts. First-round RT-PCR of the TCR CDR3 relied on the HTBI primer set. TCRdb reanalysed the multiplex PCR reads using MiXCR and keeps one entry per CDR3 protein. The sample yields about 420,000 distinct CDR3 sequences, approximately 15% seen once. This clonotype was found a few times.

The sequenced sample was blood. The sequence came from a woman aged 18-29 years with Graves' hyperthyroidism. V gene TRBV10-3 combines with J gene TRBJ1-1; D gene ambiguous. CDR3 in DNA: TGTGCCACCCAGACGGGGATGAACACTGAAGCTTTCTTT. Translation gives CATQTGMNTEAFF.